These 22 T cell receptor beta chains originate from one sample sequenced in a study of breast tumors, draining lymph nodes, adjacent tissues. TCRdb reprocessed the multiplex PCR reads with MiXCR, giving one entry per CDR3 protein. The sample shows about 180,000 distinct CDR3 sequences, around 33% of them seen only once. Samples came from axillary lymph nodes draining the breast cancer. Sequenced: axillary lymph node tissue. These receptors were collected from a female donor with breast cancer. Some clones in this sample may be carry-over from other donors' samples.

As regards this clonotype: This clone may be a read error of a much larger clone one base away. The chain couples TRBV18 to TRBJ1-2; a possible D gene is TRBD1 (6 bases). Germline CDR1 and CDR2: KGHSH and LQKENI. This CDR3 is 14 amino acids long. CDR3 protein: CASSPQGGVYGYAF. CDR3 sequence (DNA): TGTGCCAGCTCACCCCAAGGGGGGGTCTATGGCTACGCCTTC. The full variable domain, its missing parts supplied by reference TRBV18 and TRBJ1-2, is NAGVMQNPRHLVRRRGQEARLRCSPMKGHSHVYWYRQLPEEGLKFMVYLQKENIIDESGMPKERFSAEFPKEGPSILRIQQVVRGDSAAYFCASSPQGGVYGYAFGSGTRLTVV.

At least ten counts were recorded for this clonotype. The genes are TRBV6-5 and TRBJ2-6; D tentatively fits TRBD1 or TRBD2 (5 bases each). CDR1 and CDR2 (germline): MNHEY, SVGAGI. The CDR3 loop spans 17 amino acids. With 6 bases removed from V and 4 bases from J, the gap between germline ends came to 19 bases. This CDR3 reads CASSLTGTAAGANVLTF. The CDR3, as DNA: TGTGCCAGCAGCCTAACCGGGACGGCGGCAGGGGCCAACGTCCTGACTTTC.

This clonotype was seen only a few times. This may come from a read error, since a much larger clone is one base off. The chain uses TRBV20-1 and TRBJ2-1; 7 positions agree with TRBD1. The CDR3 spans 14 residues. CDR1 and CDR2 from the germline V gene are DFQATT and SNEGSKA (reference sequence). CDR3 in amino acids: CSAKQGYSYTEQFF. DNA for the CDR3: TGCAGTGCCAAACAGGGGTACTCCTACACTGAGCAGTTCTTC.

J is TRBJ2-7 and V is TRBV20-1; 16 bases map to TRBD2. Per germline, CDR1 DFQATT and CDR2 SNEGSKA (reference sequence). The CDR3 is 14 residues long. V lost 6 bases and J lost 7; bases outside the gene matches: 6. Written as DNA, the CDR3 is TGCAGTGCAGGGACTAGCGGGAGGGGCACTGAGCAGTACTTC. Amino acid sequence: CSAGTSGRGTEQYF.

This chain joins TRBV29-1 and TRBJ2-7; 8 bases map to TRBD1. The germline gives CDR1 SQVTM, CDR2 ANQGSEA. V lost 4 bases, J lost 2 bases, and 4 bases stayed unmatched. The CDR3 totals 13 residues. The CDR3 DNA reads TGCAGCGTTGTGGGGACAGGTCCCTACGAGCAGTACTTC. Translating gives CSVVGTGPYEQYF.

The chain employs TRBV13 and TRBJ2-5; 15 bases map to TRBD2. The CDR3 spans 17 residues. CDR1 PRHDT and CDR2 FYEKMQ come from the germline V gene (reference sequence). The V and J ends lost 5 bases and 9 bases, in that order; junction bases with no gene match: 13. The CDR3 loop reads CASSTGLAGGQVEAQYF. The CDR3 DNA sequence: TGTGCCAGCAGCACGGGACTAGCGGGGGGCCAGGTGGAGGCCCAGTACTTC.

In this sample, this clonotype turned up many times. The gene calls are TRBV6-5 and TRBJ2-3; D might be TRBD2 (5 bases). V was cut by 2 bases and J by 3 bases, with 9 bases left in between. This CDR3 is 14 amino acids long. Germline V gene lookup returns CDR1 MNHEY and CDR2 SVGAGI. In nucleotides, the CDR3 is TGTGCCAGCAGTTACGAGGGTGGGACAGATACGCAGTATTTT. Protein sequence: CASSYEGGTDTQYF.

This clonotype was counted at least ten times. The genes are TRBV4-1 and TRBJ1-6; weak D call: TRBD1 (5 bases). V was pared by 0 bases and J by 6 bases, with 18 bases between. The V gene's germline CDR1 is MGHRA and CDR2 YSYEKL. The CDR3 is made up of 18 amino acids. The CDR3 protein is CASSQDGGRIGLNSPLHF. The CDR3 DNA is TGCGCCAGCAGCCAAGATGGGGGACGTATAGGTCTTAATTCACCCCTCCACTTT.

The CDR3 loop reads CSASPSDRGSPVAQHF. The CDR3 DNA reads as TGCAGTGCTAGCCCCTCGGACAGGGGGAGCCCCGTAGCCCAGCATTTT. The chain has TRBV20-1 and TRBJ1-5; 10 positions match TRBD1. The CDR3 length is 16 residues. Germline V gives CDR1 DFQATT, CDR2 SNEGSKA (reference sequence). The ends lost 3 bases at V and 11 bases at J; junction bases unmatched: 16.

There are a few counts of this clonotype. This chain joins TRBV28 and TRBJ1-4; 12 nucleotides agree with TRBD1. J was trimmed by 7 bases and V by 6 bases; bases with no gene match: 12. The CDR3 has 17 residues. Germline loops: CDR1 MDHEN, CDR2 SYDVKM. CDR3 bases: TGTGCCAGCAGCGCCCGGGACAGGGGGCCTGGGAGTGAAAAACTGTTTTTT. Its protein product is CASSARDRGPGSEKLFF.

This clonotype has a count of ten or more. DNA for the CDR3: TGTGCCAGCAGCTCACCTACCCTCACGGGACAGGGTTGGGAGCAGTTCTTC. Translation gives CASSSPTLTGQGWEQFF. V is TRBV13 and J is TRBJ2-1, with 9 bases lining up with TRBD1. Germline V gene data show CDR1 as PRHDT and CDR2 as FYEKMQ (reference sequence). This CDR3 spans 17 amino acids. V was clipped by 4 bases and J by 10 bases; unmatched bases: 17.

This clonotype was counted ten times or more. This chain joins TRBV15 and TRBJ1-4; D not resolved. CDR1 LNHNV and CDR2 YYDKDF come from the germline V gene (reference sequence). The CDR3 runs 15 residues. Between the trimmed V and J ends, which lost 0 bases and 4 bases, there was a span of 9 bases. The CDR3 is CATSRERMGNEKLFF. CDR3 bases: TGTGCCACCAGCAGAGAACGAATGGGTAATGAAAAACTGTTTTTT. The full variable domain, completed using reference TRBV15 and TRBJ1-4, is DAMVIQNPRYQVTQFGKPVTLSCSQTLNHNVMYWYQQKSSQAPKLLFHYYDKDFNNEADTPDNFQSRRPNTSFCFLDIRSPGLGDTAMYLCATSRERMGNEKLFFGSGTQLSVL.

The chain carries TRBV6-5 and TRBJ2-3, with TRBD1 identical over 8 bases. V dropped 5 bases and J dropped 6; count of bases not matched to a gene: 7. The CDR3 spans 14 residues. From germline, CDR1 is MNHEY and CDR2 SVGAGI. The CDR3 spells CASSPRGLRDTQYF. The CDR3 DNA reads as TGTGCCAGCAGTCCCAGGGGGCTGAGGGATACGCAGTATTTT.

In this sample, this clonotype turned up many times. The chain has TRBV7-9 and TRBJ1-3; 8 bases line up with TRBD1. With V trimmed by 3 bases and J by 2 bases, 0 bases remained unmatched. Germline V gene lookup returns CDR1 SEHNR and CDR2 FQNEAQ (reference sequence). The CDR3 contains 14 residues. The CDR3 loop is CASSLGQAGNTIYF. In nucleotides, the CDR3 is TGTGCCAGCAGCTTGGGACAGGCTGGAAACACCATATATTTT.

With respect to this clonotype: A much larger clone lies one base from this, so it may be a read error. The rearrangement links TRBV28 to TRBJ2-7; D possibly uses TRBD1 or TRBD2 (5 bases each). The CDR3 runs 15 residues. Germline assignment: CDR1 MDHEN and CDR2 SYDVKM. CDR3 protein: CAGSLFGTGSYEQYF. The CDR3 DNA follows: TGTGCCGGCAGTTTATTCGGGACGGGTTCCTACGAGCAGTACTTC.

This clonotype was detected many times. The J gene is TRBJ1-2, the V gene TRBV7-9; D remains ambiguous. This CDR3 has 15 residues. The V end was cut by 5 bases, the J end by 5 bases, with 18 bases between. Germline-derived CDR1 and CDR2 are SEHNR and FQNEAQ (reference sequence). CDR3 DNA: TGTGCCAGCAGCCCGGGCGGGTTTTCGGTTTATGGCTACACCTTC. Its translation is CASSPGGFSVYGYTF.

Note on this clonotype: A junction end diverges from the germline sequence, so it may reflect a read error. The chain couples TRBV5-1 to TRBJ2-7; tentatively, D is TRBD2 (5 bases). The CDR3 has 14 residues. Germline CDR1 SGHRS, CDR2 YFSETQ. CDR3 amino acids: CASSLVYGGYGQYF. The CDR3 DNA sequence: TGCGCCAGCAGCTTGGTTTACGGAGGATACGGGCAGTACTTC.

This clonotype was detected many times. The chain has TRBV4-3 and TRBJ2-1; TRBD2 might be the D (6 bases). V lost 2 bases to trimming and J lost 10 bases, with 12 bases between them. Germline CDR1 reads LGHNA; CDR2 reads YSLEER. The length of the CDR3 is 13 residues. CDR3 amino acids: CASSQQGLKEQFF. The CDR3 DNA reads TGCGCCAGCAGCCAACAGGGACTTAAAGAGCAGTTCTTC.

This clonotype was recorded at least ten times. CDR3 coding DNA: TGTGCCACCGGGGGGAGCACAGATACGCAGTATTTT. It specifies CATGGSTDTQYF. V gene TRBV7-8 combines with J gene TRBJ2-3; 7 bases agree with TRBD2. The CDR3 has 12 residues. Germline CDR1 is SGHVS and CDR2 is FQNEAQ. Trimming cost V 10 bases and J 0 bases; bases outside gene matches: 1.

This clonotype was counted ten times or more. V usage is TRBV5-4 and J usage is TRBJ2-1, with no clear D. Per the germline V gene, CDR1 is SGHNT and CDR2 is YYREEE (reference sequence). The V gene lost 6 bases and the J gene lost 7 bases, with 17 bases spanning the gap. This CDR3 comprises 14 residues. CDR3 region: CASTTRAGVNEQFF. The CDR3 DNA sequence: TGTGCCAGCACCACCCGGGCTGGGGTGAATGAGCAGTTCTTC.

The table lists this clonotype with many counts. This chain connects TRBV5-1 to TRBJ1-3; no clear D gene. Looked up from germline, CDR1 is SGHRS and CDR2 is YFSETQ. This CDR3 is built from 15 residues. Trimming pared 1 base from V and 0 bases from J, leaving 8 bases between. The CDR3 region is CASSLPGSSGNTIYF. The CDR3 bases are TGCGCCAGCAGCTTGCCAGGATCCTCTGGAAACACCATATATTTT.

The chain employs TRBV27 and TRBJ2-1, with D unresolved. Germline V gene lookup returns CDR1 MNHEY and CDR2 SMNVEV (reference sequence). V gave up 4 bases and J gave up 4 bases, with 11 bases separating them. CDR3 length: 14 amino acids. The CDR3: CASSWRATYNEQFF. The CDR3 bases are TGTGCCAGCAGTTGGCGCGCTACTTACAATGAGCAGTTCTTC.